Presented here are 16 T cell receptor beta chains from one specimen sequenced in a study of T cell repertoires in cytomegalovirus infection. The antigens for these receptors are not known. TCRdb reprocessed the reads with MiXCR, giving one entry per CDR3 protein. The data contain about 52,000 distinct CDR3 sequences, about 20% of them singletons. Specimen: CD8+ T cells from cultured PBMCs, collected from culture after CMV antigen stimulation. These receptors originate from a human donor in good health (CMV status not recorded). Some clones in this sample may be carry-over from other donors' samples.

Written as DNA, the CDR3 is TGTGCCAGCAGCCTAGGTTTCACCAGGGGATTTAACACTGAAGCTTTCTTT. It is translated as CASSLGFTRGFNTEAFF. The chain employs TRBV12-3 or TRBV12-4 and TRBJ1-1; a possible D gene is TRBD1 (6 bases). The CDR3 extends over 17 amino acids. V dropped 6 bases and J dropped 2 bases, with 22 bases sitting between them.

This clonotype has a handful of counts. CDR3 nucleotide sequence: TGTGCCATCCAAGAGACCCAGTACTTC. This sequence encodes CAIQETQYF. This chain connects TRBV6-5 to TRBJ2-5; unclear D gene. From germline, CDR1 is MNHEY and CDR2 SVGAGI. The germline V and J ends were trimmed by 10 bases and 1 base, with 1 base remaining between them. The CDR3 has 9 amino acids.

This clonotype was recorded a few times. The chain uses TRBV6-5 and TRBJ1-4; unclear D gene. The V end was cut by 2 bases, the J end by 4 bases, with 11 bases between. The germline V gene has CDR1 MNHEY and CDR2 SVGAGI. The CDR3 contains 15 residues. This chain's CDR3 is CASSYNGLLNEKLFF. CDR3 bases: TGTGCCAGCAGTTACAATGGACTCCTTAATGAAAAACTGTTTTTT.

This CDR3 reads CATSRSGEKLFF. The DNA of the CDR3 is TGTGCCACCAGCAGATCGGGTGAAAAACTGTTTTTT. This chain connects TRBV15 to TRBJ1-4; D is uncertain. This CDR3 is built from 12 residues. V dropped 2 bases and J dropped 7 bases, with 5 bases sitting between them. Germline loops: CDR1 LNHNV, CDR2 YYDKDF (reference sequence).

This chain joins TRBV7-2 and TRBJ1-5; the D is unclear. Germline V CDR1 and CDR2: SGHTA, FQGNSA. V was cut by 5 bases and J by 0 bases, with 11 bases left in between. This CDR3 is built from 15 residues. The DNA of the CDR3 is TGTGCCAGCAGCCAAACAGCATTTAGCAATCAGCCCCAGCATTTT. Its protein is CASSQTAFSNQPQHF.

The genes are TRBV28 and TRBJ1-1, with no clear D. Deletions cut 0 bases from V and 3 bases from J, with 8 bases between. This CDR3 contains 14 residues. Looked up from germline, CDR1 is MDHEN and CDR2 is SYDVKM. In DNA form, the CDR3 reads TGTGCCAGCAGTTTATGGGGTAGGGACACTGAAGCTTTCTTT. Its translation is CASSLWGRDTEAFF.

In this sample, this clonotype turned up a few times. The genes are TRBV7-2 and TRBJ1-2; TRBD1 matches at 7 bases. V was clipped by 7 bases and J by 6 bases; unmatched bases: 8. From germline, CDR1 is SGHTA and CDR2 FQGNSA. This CDR3 spans 13 amino acids. The CDR3 nucleotides are TGTGCCAGCACCATAGCCGGACAGGATGGCTACACCTTC. Its translation is CASTIAGQDGYTF.

This clonotype was seen more than once but under ten times. The CDR3 protein is CASSFAAGTDTQYF. The CDR3 DNA reads as TGTGCCAGCAGCTTCGCCGCGGGCACAGATACGCAGTATTTT. The gene calls are TRBV7-2 and TRBJ2-3, with no clear D. CDR1 and CDR2 (germline): SGHTA, FQGNSA. The CDR3 spans 14 residues. The ends were cut back, 3 bases at V and 1 base at J, with 8 bases in the middle. Supplemented by reference TRBV7-2 and TRBJ2-3, the full variable domain reads GAGVSQSPSNKVTEKGKDVELRCDPISGHTALYWYRQSLGQGLEFLIYFQGNSAPDKSGLPSDRFSAERTGGSVSTLTIQRTQQEDSAVYLCASSFAAGTDTQYFGPGTRLTVL.

V usage is TRBV7-2 and J usage is TRBJ2-3; maybe TRBD1 (5 bases). The CDR3 runs to 16 residues. V dropped 3 bases and J dropped 1 base, with 14 bases sitting between them. Germline V gene sequence: CDR1 SGHTA, CDR2 FQGNSA. The CDR3 DNA reads TGTGCCAGCAGCTTGGCAGGGAATTTTGGCACAGATACGCAGTATTTT. Protein product: CASSLAGNFGTDTQYF.

This chain joins TRBV7-8 and TRBJ2-7; D unclear. V lost 7 bases, J lost 2 bases, and 15 bases lay in between. Per the germline V gene, CDR1 is SGHVS and CDR2 is FQNEAQ. This CDR3 contains 14 residues. CDR3 amino acids: CASTYRAYTYEQYF. The CDR3 DNA sequence: TGTGCCAGCACCTATAGGGCGTATACCTACGAGCAGTACTTC.

The CDR3 spells CASSPRHPSTNEKLFF. The CDR3 DNA reads as TGTGCCAGCAGCCCCCGACACCCTTCAACTAATGAAAAACTGTTTTTT. This chain links TRBV27 with TRBJ1-4; D is ambiguous. This CDR3 has 16 amino acids. Germline assignment: CDR1 MNHEY and CDR2 SMNVEV (reference sequence). The V gene lost 6 bases and the J gene lost 0 bases, with 14 bases spanning the gap.

The chain recombines TRBV6-2 or TRBV6-3 with TRBJ2-7; D may correspond to TRBD1 or TRBD2 (5 bases each). CDR1 and CDR2 (germline): MNHEY, SVGEGT. This CDR3 has 15 amino acids. V was clipped by 2 bases and J by 3 bases, with 14 bases between them. The CDR3 region has the DNA TGTGCCAGCAGTTACCCCAGGGAGAGGTACTACGAGCAGTACTTC. This codes for CASSYPRERYYEQYF.

The chain combines TRBV27 with TRBJ2-2, with 10 bases aligning to TRBD1. Per the germline V gene, CDR1 is MNHEY and CDR2 is SMNVEV (reference sequence). With 1 base clipped from V and 7 bases from J, the junction kept 9 bases outside the gene matches. The CDR3 consists of 17 residues. CDR3 in amino acids: CASSLYGTGEYSGELFF. CDR3 nucleotides: TGTGCCAGCAGTTTATACGGGACAGGGGAATATAGCGGGGAGCTGTTTTTT.

This chain joins TRBV7-2 and TRBJ1-5; unclear D gene. V lost 6 bases and J lost 9, with 21 bases in between. CDR3 length equals 15 residues. Germline V CDR1 and CDR2: SGHTA, FQGNSA. This CDR3 is CASSSQSAVNWPQHF. CDR3 nucleotide sequence: TGTGCCAGCAGTAGTCAGTCAGCAGTCAATTGGCCCCAGCATTTT.

This chain joins TRBV7-2 and TRBJ2-5; D possibly matches TRBD1 or TRBD2 (5 bases each). The V and J ends lost 5 bases and 5 bases respectively, with 15 bases between them. The CDR3 loop spans 14 amino acids. Germline-derived CDR1 and CDR2 are SGHTA and FQGNSA. CDR3 sequence reads: CASSDRLGRETQYF. CDR3 DNA: TGTGCCAGCAGCGATCGACTGGGACGGGAGACCCAGTACTTC.

The rearrangement joins TRBV7-9 to TRBJ1-2; maybe TRBD1 (5 bases). Per germline, CDR1 SEHNR and CDR2 FQNEAQ (reference sequence). The CDR3 loop spans 16 amino acids. Trimming removed 5 bases at V and 8 bases at J, with 24 bases between. CDR3 nucleotides: TGTGCCAGCAGCCGGGACGGGACTGCACCTAGGAAGGGCTACACCTTC. Translation: CASSRDGTAPRKGYTF.